The subject of this entry is one T cell receptor (beta chain). Its antigen remains unknown. The CDR3 sequence is 12 residues long. The germline V gene encodes CDR1 MNHNS and CDR2 SASEGT. The germline V and J ends were trimmed by 4 bases and 6 bases, with 7 bases remaining between them. These data originate in a study of beta chain features in type 1 diabetes. Expressed TCRB transcripts were sequenced because the entire RNA isolate underwent reverse transcription. Using immunoSEQ multiplex PCR, the repertoire was profiled, and TCRdb retains in-frame clones only, with some absent. The table shows under 400,000 clones, with 14% occurring only once. Study results and caveats: The study notes PCR might favor shorter templates equally in patients and controls. Type 1 diabetes patients showed a moderate but significant shortening of TCRB CDR3s in all four CD4+ subsets.

The sample comprised central memory CD4+ T cells from blood. The chain recombines TRBV6-1 with TRBJ2-1, with D possibly TRBD1 on 6 matching bases. This clonotype was sampled from a man aged 25 to 40 in good health. CDR3 sequence (DNA): TGTGCCAGCAGTGCAGGGGCCAATGAGCAGTTCTTC. It encodes CASSAGANEQFF.